These 7 T cell receptor beta chains originate from one sample sequenced in a study of blood T cell repertoires in COVID-19 (dated by TCRdb to 2020 to 2021). Libraries were constructed by the immunoSEQ multiplex PCR assay. This immuneACCESS table, as held by TCRdb, lists in-frame sequences with V and J called but not all clones. Of the missing ones, under half trace to an unresolved V gene in checked studies; the others have no known cause. Within this sample are under 150,000 clones, with 80% of them counted one time only. The ten largest make up 10% to 15% of the sample. Source material: peripheral blood. These TCRs come from a man in his sixties with active or convalescent COVID-19.

The rearrangement joins TRBV27 to TRBJ2-1; 12 bases agree with TRBD2. Germline CDR1 and CDR2: MNHEY and SMNVEV (reference sequence). Trimming took 3 bases from V and 10 from J; bases not matched to a gene: 19. The CDR3 sequence is 19 residues long. As DNA, the CDR3 is TGTGCCAGCAGTTTGCAGGGCGGACTAGCGGGGTCCGCCATCGGGGAGCAGTTCTTC. It is translated as CASSLQGGLAGSAIGEQFF.

V and J are TRBV11-1 and TRBJ1-1; 7 bases map to TRBD1. CDR3 length: 14 amino acids. Germline V lookup: CDR1 SGHAT, CDR2 FQDESV (reference sequence). The V and J ends lost 3 bases and 1 base, in that order; junction bases with no gene match: 2. CDR3 nucleotides: TGTGCCAGCAGCTTGGGGACAGCGAACACTGAAGCTTTCTTT. Translated: CASSLGTANTEAFF.

The chain joins TRBV24-1 to TRBJ2-7, with 9 positions matching TRBD1. V trimming: 4 bases; J trimming: 0 bases; junction bases outside the gene matches: 9. The CDR3 covers 17 residues. The germline V gene encodes CDR1 KGHDR and CDR2 SFDVKD. In nucleotides, the CDR3 is TGTGCCACCAGTGAAACTCCAAGGACAGGGGCCTCCTACGAGCAGTACTTC. It encodes CATSETPRTGASYEQYF.

This clone was recorded a few times. J is TRBJ2-7 and V is TRBV6-5; tentatively, D is TRBD1 (6 bases). The V end was cut by 7 bases, the J end by 2 bases, with 18 bases between. The CDR3 has 15 amino acids. The germline CDR1 and CDR2 sequences are MNHEY and SVGAGI. The CDR3 region has the DNA TGTGCCAGCAAACTGGGGGCGTTAGGCACCTACGAGCAGTACTTC. This sequence encodes CASKLGALGTYEQYF.

The V gene is TRBV6-1, the J gene TRBJ1-4, with D perhaps matching TRBD1 (6 bases). This CDR3 is 15 amino acids long. The germline CDR1 and CDR2 sequences are MNHNS and SASEGT. Trimming removed 2 bases at V and 7 bases at J, with 14 bases between. CDR3 amino acids: CASSERLRGSEKLFF. The CDR3 nucleotides read TGTGCCAGCAGTGAAAGGCTGAGGGGGAGTGAAAAACTGTTTTTT.

This sequence joins TRBV28 and TRBJ2-6, with D tentatively TRBD2 (5 bases). V gave up 5 bases and J gave up 4 bases, with 12 bases separating them. Germline values: CDR1 MDHEN, CDR2 SYDVKM. This CDR3 has 15 residues. The CDR3 reads CASSLGGMGANVLTF. The CDR3 bases are TGTGCCAGCAGTCTAGGAGGTATGGGGGCCAACGTCCTGACTTTC.

This chain links TRBV7-2 with TRBJ2-1, with D tentatively TRBD2 (5 bases). CDR1 and CDR2 from the germline V gene are SGHTA and FQGNSA. Trimming stripped 3 bases from V and 4 bases from J, with 13 bases between. The CDR3 spans 15 residues. CDR3 sequence reads: CASSLDWRKYNEQFF. The CDR3 coding sequence is TGTGCCAGCAGCTTGGACTGGCGGAAGTACAATGAGCAGTTCTTC.